One T cell receptor beta chain is described in this entry. The antigen is undetermined. Produced via immunoSEQ multiplex PCR; TCRdb's table is partial and in-frame only. Among about 89,000 clones, just over 90% were seen once, and the ten largest hold under 3.5%. These data originate in a study of PD-1 blockade in classical Hodgkin lymphoma. The study's findings and limits: Complete responders' diversity at baseline resembled that of newly diagnosed patients.

Described time point: cycle 4 day 1 (C4D1), after 6 weeks of nivolumab. Relapses following autologous stem cell transplantation were seen in all patients, with brentuximab vedotin exposure varying. Responses achieved at best were complete response, partial response or progressive disease. V shed 6 bases and J 2 bases; nucleotides not matched to a gene: 5. CDR1 is MDHEN and CDR2 is SYDVKM in the germline V gene. CDR3 length equals 15 residues. The specimen comprised peripheral blood mononuclear cells (PBMCs), sampled before the fourth cycle of nivolumab. The receptor's source is a human donor with classical Hodgkin lymphoma. This chain connects TRBV28 to TRBJ1-4; 8 nucleotides line up with TRBD1. The CDR3 DNA reads TGTGCCAGCAGCTCCGGACAGGGCACTAATGAAAAACTGTTTTTT. Translated, it gives CASSSGQGTNEKLFF.